This T cell receptor beta chain was observed in a study of blood T cell repertoires in COVID-19. This CDR3 has 15 amino acids. V dropped 5 bases and J dropped 5 bases, with 16 bases sitting between them. CDR1 and CDR2 (germline): LNHDA, SQIVND (reference sequence). Profiled with immunoSEQ multiplex PCR; TCRdb holds only in-frame clones, not every one. Of about 37,000 clones detected, about 89% appear once; the ten largest clones hold roughly 6%. The chain links TRBV19 to TRBJ2-1; D unclear. What was sequenced was peripheral blood. The TCR comes from a human donor in a cohort sampled during active COVID-19. DNA of the CDR3: TGTGCCAGTAGTTTGACTGGCGTCCGTAACAATGAGCAGTTCTTC. Its protein product is CASSLTGVRNNEQFF.